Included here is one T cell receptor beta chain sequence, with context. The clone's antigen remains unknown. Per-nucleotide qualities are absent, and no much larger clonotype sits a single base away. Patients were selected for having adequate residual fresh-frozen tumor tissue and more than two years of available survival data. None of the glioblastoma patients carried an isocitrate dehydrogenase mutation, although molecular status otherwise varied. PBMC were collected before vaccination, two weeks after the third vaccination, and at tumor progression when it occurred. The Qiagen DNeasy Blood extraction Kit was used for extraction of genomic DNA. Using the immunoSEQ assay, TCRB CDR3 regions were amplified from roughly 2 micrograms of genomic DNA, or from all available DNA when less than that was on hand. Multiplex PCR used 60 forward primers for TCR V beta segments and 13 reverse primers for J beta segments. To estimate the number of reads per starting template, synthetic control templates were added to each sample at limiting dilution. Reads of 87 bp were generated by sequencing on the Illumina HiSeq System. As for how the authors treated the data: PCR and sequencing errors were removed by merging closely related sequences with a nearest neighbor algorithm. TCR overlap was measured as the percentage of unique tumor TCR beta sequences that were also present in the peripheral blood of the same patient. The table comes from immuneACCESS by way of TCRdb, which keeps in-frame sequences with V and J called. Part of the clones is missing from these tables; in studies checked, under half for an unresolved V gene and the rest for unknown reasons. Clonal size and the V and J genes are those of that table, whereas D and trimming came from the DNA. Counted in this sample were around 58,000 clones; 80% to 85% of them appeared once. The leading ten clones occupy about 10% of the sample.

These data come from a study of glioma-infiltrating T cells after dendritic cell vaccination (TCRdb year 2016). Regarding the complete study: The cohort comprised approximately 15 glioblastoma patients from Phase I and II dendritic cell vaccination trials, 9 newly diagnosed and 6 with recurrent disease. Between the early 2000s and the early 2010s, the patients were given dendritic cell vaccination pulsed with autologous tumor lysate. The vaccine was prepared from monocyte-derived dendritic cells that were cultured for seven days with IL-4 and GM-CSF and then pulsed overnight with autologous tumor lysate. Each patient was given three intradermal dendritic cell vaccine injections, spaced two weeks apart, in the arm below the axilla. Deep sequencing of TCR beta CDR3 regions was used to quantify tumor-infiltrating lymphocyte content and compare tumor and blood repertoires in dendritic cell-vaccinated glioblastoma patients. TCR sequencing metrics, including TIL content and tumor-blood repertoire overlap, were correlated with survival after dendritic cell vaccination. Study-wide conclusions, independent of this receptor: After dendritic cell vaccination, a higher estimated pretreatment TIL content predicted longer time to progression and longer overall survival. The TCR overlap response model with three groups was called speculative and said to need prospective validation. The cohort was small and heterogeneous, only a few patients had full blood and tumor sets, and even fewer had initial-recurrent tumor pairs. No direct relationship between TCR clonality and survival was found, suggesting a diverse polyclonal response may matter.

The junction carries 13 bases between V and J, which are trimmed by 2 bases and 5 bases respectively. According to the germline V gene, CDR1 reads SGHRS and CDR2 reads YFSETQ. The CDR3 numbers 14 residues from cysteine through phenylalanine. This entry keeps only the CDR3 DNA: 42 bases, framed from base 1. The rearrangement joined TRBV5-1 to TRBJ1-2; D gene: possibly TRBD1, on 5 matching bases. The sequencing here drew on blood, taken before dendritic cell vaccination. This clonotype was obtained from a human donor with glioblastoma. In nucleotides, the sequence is TGCGCCAGCAGCTTAAGCGGGGAGGGGTATGGCTACACCTTC. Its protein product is CASSLSGEGYGYTF.